This is a list of T cell receptor beta chains from one sample in a study of blood T cell repertoires in COVID-19. The method was immunoSEQ multiplex PCR; TCRdb's version includes in-frame clones alone and lacks a portion of them. The sample has roughly 200,000 clones, about 91% seen once; the top ten hold under 13%. Sample: PBMCs or T cells enriched from blood (not recorded which). Source of these receptors: a man aged 18 to 30 with acute COVID-19. Each CDR3 is given with its conserved first and last residue. The D gene is left open where the match is weak. Only part of the rows carry a size: once, few, many, or a class if the clone is expanded.

TRBD1	-	TRBV6-1	TRBJ1-5	TGTGCCAGCAGTGACACAGGGGGCCGGGGCGTGGGTCAGCCCCAGCATTTT	CASSDTGGRGVGQPQHF
-	-	TRBV15	TRBJ1-4	TGTGCCACCAGCAGAGATTACGAGTTCGGTAATGAAAAACTGTTTTTT	CATSRDYEFGNEKLFF
TRBD1	-	TRBV28	TRBJ1-2	TGTGCCAGCAGGACAGGGGATAACTATGGCTACACCTTC	CASRTGDNYGYTF
-	-	TRBV6-1	TRBJ2-7	TGTGCCAGCAGTGAAGGCGTCAACTCCTACGAGCAGTACTTC	CASSEGVNSYEQYF
TRBD1	-	TRBV19	TRBJ1-2	TGTGCCAGTAGTATCCGGGACAGGGGAGTCTATGGCTACACCTTC	CASSIRDRGVYGYTF
-	-	TRBV5-5	TRBJ1-2	TGTGCCAGCAGCTTGACAGGGAGTGGCTACACCTTC	CASSLTGSGYTF
-	-	TRBV14	TRBJ1-1	TGTGCCAGCAGCCAACAAGGGGTGCACACTGAAGCTTTCTTT	CASSQQGVHTEAFF
TRBD2	-	TRBV9	TRBJ2-1	TGTGCCAGCAGCGCAGAGGGGGTCGGAGCGGGAGCTGCTGGAGAGCAGTTCTTC	CASSAEGVGAGAAGEQFF
-	-	TRBV19	TRBJ2-6	TGTGCCAGTAGTATTAGTCCCATAGGGGCCTCTGGGGCCAACGTCCTGACTTTC	CASSISPIGASGANVLTF
TRBD2	-	TRBV2	TRBJ2-5	TGTGCCAGCAGGCCGGGACTAGCGCCCCAAGAGACCCAGTACTTC	CASRPGLAPQETQYF
-	-	TRBV7-2	TRBJ1-2	TGTGCCAGCAGCCCGGGGAGCGGCTACACCTTC	CASSPGSGYTF
-	-	TRBV28	TRBJ1-1	TGTGCCAGCACTTCCTTGAACACTGAAGCTTTCTTT	CASTSLNTEAFF
TRBD1	-	TRBV18	TRBJ2-2	TGTGCCAGCTCACCAGGGGGACAGGGTCTGACCGGGGAGCTGTTTTTT	CASSPGGQGLTGELFF
-	once	TRBV11-3	TRBJ2-7	TGTGCCAGCAGGAGCCCGACTAGTGTGGTGCAGTACTTC	CASRSPTSVVQYF
-	-	TRBV5-1	TRBJ2-5	TGCGCCAGCAGCTTGGCGTCAGTCACAGATTACCTACAAGAGACCCAGTACTTC	CASSLASVTDYLQETQYF
TRBD1	few	TRBV25-1	TRBJ2-3	TGTGCCAGCAGTGAAAGGGTTGCGGACAGGGGGCATACAGATACGCAGTATTTT	CASSERVADRGHTDTQYF
-	-	TRBV7-9	TRBJ2-1	TGTGCCAGCAGCTCTGGGGCAGGCGGCAGCTATGAGCAGTTCTTC	CASSSGAGGSYEQFF